One and the same sample provided the 10 T cell receptor beta chains below, sequenced in a study of OX40 agonist ivuxolimab in advanced cancers. Clones were read by immunoSEQ multiplex PCR, and TCRdb kept only the in-frame ones, dropping some. The sample has tens of thousands of clones, 65% to 90% seen once. Sample: CD4+ or CD8+ T cells sorted from blood, taken in a trial of the OX40 agonist ivuxolimab. Receptors were obtained from an adult with an advanced solid tumor such as melanoma, head and neck, liver or kidney cancer.

The chain recombines TRBV5-4 with TRBJ2-3, with 10 bases that match TRBD1. The CDR3 covers 17 residues. Germline lookup yields CDR1 SGHNT and CDR2 YYREEE (reference sequence). V lost 3 bases, J lost 0 bases, and 7 bases stayed unmatched. The chain's CDR3 is CASSSQTGGVSTDTQYF. CDR3 bases: TGTGCCAGCAGCTCACAGACAGGGGGCGTTAGCACAGATACGCAGTATTTT.

The chain links TRBV11-2 to TRBJ1-4; weak D call: TRBD1 (5 bases). Germline V lookup: CDR1 SGHAT, CDR2 FQNNGV. Trimming took off 1 base at V and 8 bases at J, with 14 bases between the two ends. The CDR3 is 15 amino acids. In DNA form, the CDR3 reads TGTGCCAGCAGCTTAGGGGCAGGAGGGGACGAAAAACTGTTTTTT. It yields the protein CASSLGAGGDEKLFF.

The count of this clone is one. This chain's CDR3 is CASSPGARGGNYGYTF. The CDR3 DNA is TGTGCCAGCAGCCCCGGGGCCAGGGGGGGAAACTATGGCTACACCTTC. V is TRBV7-2 and J is TRBJ1-2; TRBD1 aligns across 7 bases. With 5 bases clipped from V and 2 bases from J, the junction kept 11 bases outside the gene matches. Germline V gene data show CDR1 as SGHTA and CDR2 as FQGNSA. The CDR3 totals 16 residues.

This clone was seen more than once but under ten times. The gene calls are TRBV18 and TRBJ2-3; possibly TRBD2 for D (5 bases). Germline V gene sequence: CDR1 KGHSH, CDR2 LQKENI. The CDR3 covers 14 residues. V shed 3 bases and J shed 5 bases, with 12 bases lying between them. CDR3: CASSPNSRGDTQYF. CDR3 in DNA: TGTGCCAGCTCACCTAATAGCCGGGGAGATACGCAGTATTTT. Full variable domain (remainder filled in from reference TRBV18 and TRBJ2-3): NAGVMQNPRHLVRRRGQEARLRCSPMKGHSHVYWYRQLPEEGLKFMVYLQKENIIDESGMPKERFSAEFPKEGPSILRIQQVVRGDSAAYFCASSPNSRGDTQYFGPGTRLTVL.

Worth noting for this clone: Different DNA sequences within this sample yield the same CDR3. V is TRBV4-2 and J is TRBJ2-3; 9 bases align to TRBD2. CDR1 is LGHNA and CDR2 is YNFKEQ in the germline V gene. V lost 2 bases, J lost 0 bases, and 9 bases stayed unmatched. The CDR3 is 18 residues long. DNA for the CDR3: TGTGCCAGCAGCCAATTGGGGCGGGGGGGTCCTAGCACAGATACGCAGTATTTT. Protein product: CASSQLGRGGPSTDTQYF.

The V gene is TRBV4-1, the J gene TRBJ2-3; D remains unclear. Germline CDR1 reads MGHRA; CDR2 reads YSYEKL. V dropped 4 bases and J dropped 4 bases, with 15 bases sitting between them. This CDR3 comprises 15 residues. This CDR3 reads CASSRLGTGADTQYF. Written as DNA, the CDR3 is TGCGCCAGCAGCCGACTTGGAACTGGGGCAGATACGCAGTATTTT.

This chain links TRBV29-1 with TRBJ2-1; maybe TRBD1 (6 bases). Trimming stripped 4 bases from V and 4 bases from J, with 11 bases between. CDR3 length: 13 residues. Germline lookup yields CDR1 SQVTM and CDR2 ANQGSEA. CDR3 loop: CSVARGLYNEQFF. The DNA for the CDR3 is TGCAGCGTTGCCAGGGGTCTATACAATGAGCAGTTCTTC.

This clone appeared a single time. This chain joins TRBV4-1 and TRBJ2-5, with D unclear. The CDR3 sequence is 15 residues long. CDR1 is MGHRA and CDR2 is YSYEKL in the germline V gene. The V and J ends lost 3 bases and 3 bases respectively, with 14 bases between them. The CDR3 nucleotides read TGCGCCAGCAGCCAGGGGATCACTTCCAAAGAGACCCAGTACTTC. It translates to CASSQGITSKETQYF.

The chain carries TRBV18 and TRBJ2-1, with TRBD2 matching over 12 bases. CDR3 size: 18 residues. CDR1 is KGHSH, CDR2 LQKENI, per germline. Germline trimming cut 2 bases from V and 8 bases from J; bases unmatched to any gene: 13. The CDR3 spells CASSPRALAGGIWDEQFF. CDR3 DNA: TGTGCCAGCTCACCAAGAGCGCTAGCGGGAGGGATATGGGATGAGCAGTTCTTC.

The V gene is TRBV5-6, the J gene TRBJ2-2; 9 bases line up with TRBD1. The trim removed 4 bases at V and 6 bases at J, leaving 13 bases unmatched. The length of the CDR3 is 17 residues. In germline, CDR1 is SGHDT, CDR2 YYEEEE. The CDR3 loop reads CASSRDRVVLTAGELFF. In DNA, the CDR3 is TGTGCCAGCAGCCGGGACAGGGTAGTCTTGACGGCCGGGGAGCTGTTTTTT. The full variable domain, in which reference TRBV5-6 and TRBJ2-2 provide the parts outside the CDR3, is DAGVTQSPTHLIKTRGQQVTLRCSPKSGHDTVSWYQQALGQGPQFIFQYYEEEERQRGNFPDRFSGHQFPNYSSELNVNALLLGDSALYLCASSRDRVVLTAGELFFGEGSRLTVL.